Below are 6 T cell receptor beta chains sequenced from a single sample in a study of metastatic and nonmetastatic thyroid tumors. TCRdb used MiXCR to call clones anew from the PCR reads. This sample has 7,000 to 10,000 clones, with about 22% found just once. None of the patients had undergone any treatment ahead of thyroid surgery. Sequencing was performed on tumor tissue. The receptors come from a female donor with papillary thyroid cancer or a benign thyroid nodule (not recorded which). Some clones in this sample may be carry-over from other donors' samples.

In its sample, this clone was seen many times. J is TRBJ2-3 and V is TRBV10-1; TRBD2 matches at 7 bases. V gave up 3 bases and J gave up 2 bases; unmatched junction bases: 8. This CDR3 contains 16 residues. Germline V CDR1 and CDR2: WNHNN, SYGVQD (reference sequence). CDR3 sequence reads: CASSEPSAGVTDTQYF. CDR3 coding DNA: TGCGCCAGCAGTGAACCTTCGGCGGGGGTCACAGATACGCAGTATTTT.

This sequence joins TRBV5-1 and TRBJ2-3; 10 bases fit TRBD1. The germline V gene has CDR1 SGHRS and CDR2 YFSETQ. The trim removed 3 bases at V and 2 bases at J, leaving 6 bases unmatched. This CDR3 has 16 amino acids. The chain's CDR3 is CASSSGTGDSTDTQYF. CDR3 nucleotide sequence: TGCGCCAGCAGCTCCGGGACAGGGGATTCCACAGATACGCAGTATTTT.

This clone was recorded at least ten times. This sequence joins TRBV19 and TRBJ2-3, with 8 bases identical to TRBD1. V dropped 7 bases and J dropped 5; count of bases not matched to a gene: 8. The germline V gene has CDR1 LNHDA and CDR2 SQIVND (reference sequence). The CDR3 covers 14 residues. CDR3 sequence: CASKRQGAGDTQYF. DNA of the CDR3: TGTGCCAGTAAGCGGCAGGGGGCGGGAGATACGCAGTATTTT.

This clone was seen at least ten times. The chain employs TRBV11-2 and TRBJ2-2; 11 bases align to TRBD2. The CDR3 spans 16 residues. Germline lookup yields CDR1 SGHAT and CDR2 FQNNGV. J was trimmed by 6 bases and V by 4 bases; bases with no gene match: 7. CDR3 in amino acids: CASSSLAGGQPGELFF. CDR3 nucleotides: TGTGCCAGCAGCTCCCTAGCGGGAGGCCAACCCGGGGAGCTGTTTTTT.

This clone has ten or more counts. The chain links TRBV4-3 to TRBJ2-7; D gene unclear. Between the trimmed V and J ends, which lost 5 bases and 6 bases, there was a span of 14 bases. CDR1 is LGHNA and CDR2 is YSLEER in the germline V gene. The CDR3 has 13 amino acids. Here the CDR3 DNA reads TGCGCCAGCAGCATTAAGCGAGGCCTCGAGCAGTACTTC. This encodes CASSIKRGLEQYF.

At least ten counts were recorded for this clone. The chain carries TRBV20-1 and TRBJ1-1, with 9 bases aligning to TRBD1. V was pared by 4 bases and J by 8 bases, with 5 bases of the junction left unmatched. CDR3 length: 12 amino acids. Germline CDR1 DFQATT, CDR2 SNEGSKA (reference sequence). The CDR3 bases are TGCAGTGCTAATAGGGACAGGGAAGAAGCTTTCTTT. Translation: CSANRDREEAFF.